This TCR beta chain originates from a study of blood T cells in healthy people across ages. Study background: Per two T cells, template switching captured roughly one barcoded beta molecule.

Of note for this clonotype: Antigen: not known.

This CDR3 has 15 residues. CDR1 and CDR2 (germline): SGHRS, YFSETQ. The V end was cut by 0 bases, the J end by 5 bases, with 12 bases between. Primed by a sample-barcoded 5' primer and a J-beta primer mix, a second PCR proceeded for about 6 to 11 cycles. MiXCR, applied by TCRdb to the 5' RACE reads, yields one record per CDR3 protein. The data hold under 800,000 distinct CDR3 sequences, with around a fifth observed a single time. General study results and limits: A roughly linear age-dependent decrease characterized TCR beta diversity per million T cells. PBMCs that were unsorted prevented a conclusive naive versus antigen-experienced comparison.

The specimen sequenced was blood. The gene calls are TRBV5-1 and TRBJ1-5; no clear D. This clonotype was obtained from a man aged 70 or older in good health. The CDR3 is CASSLGFSGYQPQHF. In nucleotides, the CDR3 is TGCGCCAGCAGCTTGGGATTCTCAGGCTATCAGCCCCAGCATTTT.